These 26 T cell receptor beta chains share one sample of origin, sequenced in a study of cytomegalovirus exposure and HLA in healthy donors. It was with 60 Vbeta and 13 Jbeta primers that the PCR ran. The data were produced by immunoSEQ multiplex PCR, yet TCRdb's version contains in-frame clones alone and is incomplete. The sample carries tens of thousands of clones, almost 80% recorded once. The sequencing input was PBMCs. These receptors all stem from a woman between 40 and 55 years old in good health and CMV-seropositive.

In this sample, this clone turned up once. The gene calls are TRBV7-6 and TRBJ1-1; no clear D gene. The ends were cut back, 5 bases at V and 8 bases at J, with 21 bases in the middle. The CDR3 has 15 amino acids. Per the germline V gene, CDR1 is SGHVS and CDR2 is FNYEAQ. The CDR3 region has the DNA TGTGCCAGCAGCCCGCGCAAGGGAGGCTCCAACGAAGCTTTCTTT. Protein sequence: CASSPRKGGSNEAFF.

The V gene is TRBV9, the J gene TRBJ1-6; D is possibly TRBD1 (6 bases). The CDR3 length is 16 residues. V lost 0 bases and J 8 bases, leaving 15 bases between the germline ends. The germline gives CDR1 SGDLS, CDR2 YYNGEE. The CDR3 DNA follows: TGTGCCAGCAGCGTAGCTTTACAGGGTGTTGATTCACCCCTCCACTTT. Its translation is CASSVALQGVDSPLHF. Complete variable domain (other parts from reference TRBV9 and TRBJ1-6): DSGVTQTPKHLITATGQRVTLRCSPRSGDLSVYWYQQSLDQGLQFLIQYYNGEERAKGNILERFSAQQFPDLHSELNLSSLELGDSALYFCASSVALQGVDSPLHFGNGTRLTVT.

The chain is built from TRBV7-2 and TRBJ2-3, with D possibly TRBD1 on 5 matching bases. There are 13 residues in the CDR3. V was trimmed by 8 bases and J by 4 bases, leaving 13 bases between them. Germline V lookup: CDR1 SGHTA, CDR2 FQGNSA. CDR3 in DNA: TGTGCCAGCGGCAGGGTCCGACCAGATACGCAGTATTTT. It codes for CASGRVRPDTQYF. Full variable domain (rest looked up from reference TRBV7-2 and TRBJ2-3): GAGVSQSPSNKVTEKGKDVELRCDPISGHTALYWYRQSLGQGLEFLIYFQGNSAPDKSGLPSDRFSAERTGGSVSTLTIQRTQQEDSAVYLCASGRVRPDTQYFGPGTRLTVL.

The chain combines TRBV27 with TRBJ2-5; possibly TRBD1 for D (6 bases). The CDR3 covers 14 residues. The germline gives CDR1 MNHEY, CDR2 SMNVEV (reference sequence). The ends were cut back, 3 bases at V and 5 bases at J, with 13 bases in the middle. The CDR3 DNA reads TGTGCCAGCAGTTTCCTGGGGGCTCGTGAGACCCAGTACTTC. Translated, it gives CASSFLGARETQYF.

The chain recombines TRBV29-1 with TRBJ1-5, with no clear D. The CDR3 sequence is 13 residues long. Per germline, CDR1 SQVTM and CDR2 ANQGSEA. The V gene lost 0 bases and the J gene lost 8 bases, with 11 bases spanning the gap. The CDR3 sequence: CSVEEVGGKPQHF. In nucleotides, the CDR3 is TGCAGCGTTGAAGAGGTTGGAGGGAAGCCCCAGCATTTT.

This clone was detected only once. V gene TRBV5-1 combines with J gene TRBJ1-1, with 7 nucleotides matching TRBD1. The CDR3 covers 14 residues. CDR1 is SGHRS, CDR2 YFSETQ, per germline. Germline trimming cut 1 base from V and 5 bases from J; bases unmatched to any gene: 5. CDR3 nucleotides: TGCGCCAGCAGCTTGCTCGACAGGGAGACTGAAGCTTTCTTT. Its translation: CASSLLDRETEAFF.

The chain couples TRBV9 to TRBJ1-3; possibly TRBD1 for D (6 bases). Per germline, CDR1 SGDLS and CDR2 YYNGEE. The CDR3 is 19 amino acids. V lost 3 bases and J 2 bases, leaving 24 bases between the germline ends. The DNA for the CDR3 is TGTGCCAGCAGCGCTAGCATAGACACCAGGGGTCTTACTGGAAACACCATATATTTT. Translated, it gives CASSASIDTRGLTGNTIYF.

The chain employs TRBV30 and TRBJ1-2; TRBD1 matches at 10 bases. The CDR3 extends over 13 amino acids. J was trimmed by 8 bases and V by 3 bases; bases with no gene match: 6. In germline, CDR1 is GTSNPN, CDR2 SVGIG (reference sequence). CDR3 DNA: TGTGCCTGGAGCCTGGGACAGGGGCCGGGCTACACCTTC. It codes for CAWSLGQGPGYTF.

The CDR3 region has the DNA TGTGCCAGCAGCCGCAAACTACTAGCGGGCACCACAGATACGCAGTATTTT. Translated, it gives CASSRKLLAGTTDTQYF. The chain employs TRBV4-2 and TRBJ2-3; 9 bases are a match to TRBD2. Trimming took 4 bases from V and 2 from J; bases not matched to a gene: 10. This CDR3 is built from 17 residues. From germline, CDR1 is LGHNA and CDR2 YNFKEQ.

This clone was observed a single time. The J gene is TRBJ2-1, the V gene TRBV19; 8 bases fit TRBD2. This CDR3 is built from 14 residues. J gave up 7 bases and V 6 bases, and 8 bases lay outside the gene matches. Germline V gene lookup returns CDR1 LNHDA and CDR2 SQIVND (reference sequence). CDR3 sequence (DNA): TGTGCCAGTAGCCCCAGCGGGAGTAGGAATGAGCAGTTCTTC. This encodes CASSPSGSRNEQFF.

CDR3 in amino acids: CASSRTGAGNSYEQYF. The CDR3 DNA reads as TGTGCCAGCAGCCGGACTGGCGCCGGGAACTCCTACGAGCAGTACTTC. The genes are TRBV27 and TRBJ2-7, with D possibly TRBD2 on 5 matching bases. The germline gives CDR1 MNHEY, CDR2 SMNVEV (reference sequence). CDR3 length: 16 residues. Trimming stripped 6 bases from V and 0 bases from J, with 18 bases between.

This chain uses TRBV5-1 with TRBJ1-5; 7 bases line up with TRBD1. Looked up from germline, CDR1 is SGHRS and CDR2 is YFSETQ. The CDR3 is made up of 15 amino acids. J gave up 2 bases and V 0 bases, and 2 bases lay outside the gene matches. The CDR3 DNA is TGCGCCAGCAGCTTGGCCGGGACAGGCAATCAGCCCCAGCATTTT. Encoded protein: CASSLAGTGNQPQHF.

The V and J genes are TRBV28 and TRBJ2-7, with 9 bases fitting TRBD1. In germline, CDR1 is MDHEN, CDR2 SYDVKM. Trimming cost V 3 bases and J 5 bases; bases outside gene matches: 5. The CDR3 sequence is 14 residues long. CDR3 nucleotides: TGTGCCAGCAGTTTCCGGACAGGGGTCAACGAGCAGTACTTC. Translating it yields CASSFRTGVNEQYF.

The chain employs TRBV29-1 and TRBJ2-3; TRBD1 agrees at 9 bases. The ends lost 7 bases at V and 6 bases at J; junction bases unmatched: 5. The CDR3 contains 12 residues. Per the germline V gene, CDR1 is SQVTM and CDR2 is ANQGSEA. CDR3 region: CSAWTGEDTQYF. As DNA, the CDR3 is TGCAGCGCCTGGACAGGGGAGGATACGCAGTATTTT.

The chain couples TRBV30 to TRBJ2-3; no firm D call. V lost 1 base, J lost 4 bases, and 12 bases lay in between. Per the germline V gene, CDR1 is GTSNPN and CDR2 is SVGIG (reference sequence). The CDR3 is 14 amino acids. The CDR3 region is CAWSGGPVPDTQYF. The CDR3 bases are TGTGCCTGGAGTGGCGGCCCGGTGCCAGATACGCAGTATTTT.

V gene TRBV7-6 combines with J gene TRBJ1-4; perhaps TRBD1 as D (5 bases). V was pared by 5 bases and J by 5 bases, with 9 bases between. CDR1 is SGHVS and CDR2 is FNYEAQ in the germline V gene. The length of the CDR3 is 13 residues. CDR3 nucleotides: TGTGCCAGCAGCCGGGGGGGAAATGAAAAACTGTTTTTT. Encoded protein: CASSRGGNEKLFF. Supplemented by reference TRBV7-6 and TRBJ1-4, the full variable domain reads GAGVSQSPRYKVTKRGQDVALRCDPISGHVSLYWYRQALGQGPEFLTYFNYEAQQDKSGLPNDRFSAERPEGSISTLTIQRTEQRDSAMYRCASSRGGNEKLFFGSGTQLSVL.

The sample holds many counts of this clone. In DNA, the CDR3 is TGTGCCAGCAGTGTAATAGCGGGGATTAGCACAGATACGCAGTATTTT. This codes for CASSVIAGISTDTQYF. The chain has TRBV6-1 and TRBJ2-3; 8 bases are a match to TRBD2. The trim removed 4 bases at V and 0 bases at J, leaving 6 bases unmatched. From germline, CDR1 is MNHNS and CDR2 SASEGT. This CDR3 region has 16 residues.

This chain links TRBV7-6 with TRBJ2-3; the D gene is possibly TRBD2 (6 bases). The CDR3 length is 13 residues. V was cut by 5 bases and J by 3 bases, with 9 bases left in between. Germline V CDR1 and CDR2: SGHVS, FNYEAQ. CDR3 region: CASSRLVTDTQYF. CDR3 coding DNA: TGTGCCAGCAGCAGACTAGTGACAGATACGCAGTATTTT.

As DNA, the CDR3 is TGTGCCAGCAGCCCCGGGACAGGGGTCACAGATACGCAGTATTTT. Its protein is CASSPGTGVTDTQYF. The chain carries TRBV11-3 and TRBJ2-3; 10 nucleotides match TRBD1. V lost 5 bases and J lost 2; bases outside the gene matches: 4. The CDR3 is 15 amino acids. The germline V gene encodes CDR1 SGHNT and CDR2 YENEEA.

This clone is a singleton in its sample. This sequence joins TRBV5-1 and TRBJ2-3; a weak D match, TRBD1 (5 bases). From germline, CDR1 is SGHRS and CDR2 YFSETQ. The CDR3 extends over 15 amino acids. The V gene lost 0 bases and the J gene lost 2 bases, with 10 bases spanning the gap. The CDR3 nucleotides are TGCGCCAGCAGCTTGGTTAGACAGAACACAGATACGCAGTATTTT. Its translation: CASSLVRQNTDTQYF.

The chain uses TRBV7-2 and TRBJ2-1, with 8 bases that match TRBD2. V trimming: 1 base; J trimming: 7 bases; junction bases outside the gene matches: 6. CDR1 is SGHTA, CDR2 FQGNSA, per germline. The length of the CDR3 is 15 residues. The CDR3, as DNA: TGTGCCAGCAGCTTAGTAGGGACTAGTCCTAATGAGCAGTTCTTC. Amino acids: CASSLVGTSPNEQFF.

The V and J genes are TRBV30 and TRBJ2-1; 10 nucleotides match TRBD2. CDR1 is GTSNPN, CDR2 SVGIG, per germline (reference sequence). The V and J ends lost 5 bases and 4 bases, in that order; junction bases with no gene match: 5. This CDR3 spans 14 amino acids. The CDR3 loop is CAWASGLAYNEQFF. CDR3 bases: TGTGCCTGGGCCTCGGGACTAGCGTACAATGAGCAGTTCTTC.

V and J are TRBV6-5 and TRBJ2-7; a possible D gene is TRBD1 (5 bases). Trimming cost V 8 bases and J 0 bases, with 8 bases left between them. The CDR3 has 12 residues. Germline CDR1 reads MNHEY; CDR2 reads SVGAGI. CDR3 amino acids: CASPQVSYEQYF. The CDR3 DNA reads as TGTGCCAGCCCACAGGTCTCCTACGAGCAGTACTTC.

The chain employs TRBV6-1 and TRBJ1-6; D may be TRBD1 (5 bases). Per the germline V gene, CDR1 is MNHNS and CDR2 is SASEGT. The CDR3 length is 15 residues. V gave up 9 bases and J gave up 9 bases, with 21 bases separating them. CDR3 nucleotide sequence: TGTGCCAGTAGACAAGGGACTCGGAAGGGTTCACCCCTCCACTTT. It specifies CASRQGTRKGSPLHF.

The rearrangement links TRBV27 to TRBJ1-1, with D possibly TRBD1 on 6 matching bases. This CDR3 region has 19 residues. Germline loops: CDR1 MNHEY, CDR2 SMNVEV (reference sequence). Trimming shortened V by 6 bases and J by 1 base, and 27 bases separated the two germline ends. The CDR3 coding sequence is TGTGCCAGCAGGAGTGGCCCCTGGGGGCTGGTGACGGAGAACACTGAAGCTTTCTTT. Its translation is CASRSGPWGLVTENTEAFF.

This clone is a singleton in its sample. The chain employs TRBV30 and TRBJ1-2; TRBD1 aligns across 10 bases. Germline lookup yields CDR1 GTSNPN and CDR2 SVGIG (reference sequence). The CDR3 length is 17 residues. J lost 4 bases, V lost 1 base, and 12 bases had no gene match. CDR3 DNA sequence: TGTGCCTGGAGTGGTACGGGACAGGGGTCCTCGCCCTATGGCTACACCTTC. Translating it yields CAWSGTGQGSSPYGYTF.